Sequencing of this T cell receptor beta chain was carried out in a study of cytomegalovirus exposure and HLA in healthy donors. Study-wide results and limits: A later analysis found most CMV-associated TCR beta chains apparently HLA-restricted. Later, an analysis found that common viral pathogens appeared to be linked with several of the most significant clusters.

As regards this clone: What it binds is unknown.

PCR primers comprised 60 Vbeta and 13 Jbeta primers. Profiled with immunoSEQ multiplex PCR; TCRdb holds only in-frame clones, not every one. The sample gives around 100,000 clones, over 60% of which show up once; more than 3.5% is in the top ten. Trimming cost V 5 bases and J 6 bases, with 7 bases left between them. CDR1 and CDR2 (germline): LNHDA, SQIVND (reference sequence). The CDR3 is made up of 11 amino acids. The chain employs TRBV19 and TRBJ1-1; D unclear. This TCR was sampled from a female donor in good health and CMV-seropositive. The specimen sequenced was PBMCs. CDR3 region: CASSQRAEAFF. As DNA, the CDR3 is TGTGCCAGTAGTCAGAGGGCTGAAGCTTTCTTT. The whole variable domain, remainder taken from reference TRBV19 and TRBJ1-1, is DGGITQSPKYLFRKEGQNVTLSCEQNLNHDAMYWYRQDPGQGLRLIYYSQIVNDFQKGDIAEGYSVSREKKESFPLTVTSAQKNPTAFYLCASSQRAEAFFGQGTRLTVV.